This T cell receptor beta chain came from a study of spatial heterogeneity in lung cancer. V lost 0 bases to trimming and J lost 2 bases; unmatched junction nucleotides: 5. The CDR3 is 17 residues long. Looked up from germline, CDR1 is SGHKS and CDR2 is YYEKEE (reference sequence). TCRdb re-called the 5' RACE reads with MiXCR, one entry per CDR3 protein. The sample shows 110,000 or so distinct CDR3 sequences, 10% to 11% of them seen only once. Described time point: blood at routine non-recurrence follow-up after resection. The sequenced material consisted of unsorted whole RNA from tumor, nontumor lung or frozen PBMC. This clonotype occurred a few times.

This material consisted of PBMCs, taken at follow-up. V is TRBV5-5 and J is TRBJ2-3, with TRBD2 identical over 11 bases. The TCR was taken from a female donor with early-stage non-small cell lung cancer. CDR3 protein: CASSLGLAGWATDTQYF. The CDR3 coding sequence is TGTGCCAGCAGCTTGGGACTAGCGGGATGGGCCACAGATACGCAGTATTTT.